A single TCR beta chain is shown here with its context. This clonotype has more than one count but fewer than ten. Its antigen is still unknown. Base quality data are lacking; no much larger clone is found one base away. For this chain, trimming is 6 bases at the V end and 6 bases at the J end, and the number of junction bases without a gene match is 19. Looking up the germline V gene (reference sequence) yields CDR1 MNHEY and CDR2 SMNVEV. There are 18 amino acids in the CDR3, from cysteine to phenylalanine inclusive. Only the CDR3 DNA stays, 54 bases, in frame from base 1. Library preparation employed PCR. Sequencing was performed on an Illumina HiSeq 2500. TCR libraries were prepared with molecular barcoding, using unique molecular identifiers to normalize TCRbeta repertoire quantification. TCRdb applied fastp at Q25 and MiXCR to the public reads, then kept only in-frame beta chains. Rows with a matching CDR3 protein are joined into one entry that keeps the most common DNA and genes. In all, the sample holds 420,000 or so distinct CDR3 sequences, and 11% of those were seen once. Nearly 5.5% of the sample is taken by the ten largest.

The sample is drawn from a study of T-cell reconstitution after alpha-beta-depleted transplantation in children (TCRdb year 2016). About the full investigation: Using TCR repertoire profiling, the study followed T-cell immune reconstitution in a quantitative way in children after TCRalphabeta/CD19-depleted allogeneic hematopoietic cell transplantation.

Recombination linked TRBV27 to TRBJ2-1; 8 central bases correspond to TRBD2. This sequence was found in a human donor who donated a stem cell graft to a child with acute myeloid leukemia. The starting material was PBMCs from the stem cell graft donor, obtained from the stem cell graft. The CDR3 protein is CASSPRGGRQSSFNEQFF. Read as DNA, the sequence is TGTGCCAGCAGCCCACGGGGGGGTAGACAATCGAGCTTCAATGAGCAGTTCTTC.